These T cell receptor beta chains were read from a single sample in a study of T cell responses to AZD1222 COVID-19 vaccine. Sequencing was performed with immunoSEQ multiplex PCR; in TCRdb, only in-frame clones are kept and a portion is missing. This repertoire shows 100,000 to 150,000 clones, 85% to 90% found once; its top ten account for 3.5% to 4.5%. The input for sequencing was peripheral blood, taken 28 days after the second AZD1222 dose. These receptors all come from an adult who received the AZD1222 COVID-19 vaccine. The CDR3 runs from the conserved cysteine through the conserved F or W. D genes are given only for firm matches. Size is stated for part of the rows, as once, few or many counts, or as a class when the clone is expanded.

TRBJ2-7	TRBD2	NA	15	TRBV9	TGTGCCAGCAGCAAGGGGGGGACTAGTGTTTACGAGCAGTACTTC	CASSKGGTSVYEQYF
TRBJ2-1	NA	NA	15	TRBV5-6	TGTGCCAGCAGCTTTGGAGACAGTACCTACAATGAGCAGTTCTTC	CASSFGDSTYNEQFF
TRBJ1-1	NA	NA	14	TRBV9	TGTGCCAGCAGCTCAACCCTCGGGGGAACGACAGCTTTCTTT	CASSSTLGGTTAFF
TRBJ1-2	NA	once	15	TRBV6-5	TGTGCCAGCAGTTACTCAAGAGGACCTTCCTATGGCTACACCTTC	CASSYSRGPSYGYTF
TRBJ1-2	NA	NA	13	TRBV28	TGTGCCAGCAGTTTACAGCGGGACTATGGCTACACCTTC	CASSLQRDYGYTF
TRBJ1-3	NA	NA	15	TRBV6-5	TGTGCCAGCAGGGGGTCGGGGGGTCTTGGAAACACCATATATTTT	CASRGSGGLGNTIYF
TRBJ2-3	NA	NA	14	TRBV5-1	TGCGCCAGCAGCGGGGGGGCCCGCACAGATACGCAGTATTTT	CASSGGARTDTQYF
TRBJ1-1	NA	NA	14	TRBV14	TGTGCCAGCAGCCAAGAAGGACTAAACACTGAAGCTTTCTTT	CASSQEGLNTEAFF
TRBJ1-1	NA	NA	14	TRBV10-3	TGTGCCATCAGTTCCCCGGACATGAACACTGAAGCTTTCTTT	CAISSPDMNTEAFF
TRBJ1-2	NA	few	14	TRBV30	TGTGCCTGGAGTCCCGACCCGGGTCTTTATGGCTACACCTTC	CAWSPDPGLYGYTF
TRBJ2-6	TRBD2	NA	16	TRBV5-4	TGTGCCAGCAGCTTGAGGACTAGCTCTGGGGCCAACGTCCTGACTTTC	CASSLRTSSGANVLTF
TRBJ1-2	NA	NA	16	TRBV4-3	TGCGCCAGCAGCCAAGATTATCCGGACCCTAACTATGGCTACACCTTC	CASSQDYPDPNYGYTF
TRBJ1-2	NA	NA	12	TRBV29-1	TGCAGCGGCGGCCGGGGGAACTATGGCTACACCTTC	CSGGRGNYGYTF
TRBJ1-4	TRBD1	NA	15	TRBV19	TGTGCCAGTATTGGGGCCCGGACAGGGAGTGAAAAACTGTTTTTT	CASIGARTGSEKLFF
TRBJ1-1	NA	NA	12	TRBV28	TGTGCCAGCAGTCCACTGCGATTATTGGCTTTCTTT	CASSPLRLLAFF
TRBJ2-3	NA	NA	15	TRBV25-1	TGTGCCAGCAGTGAATCGCGACTATCCCTGGATACGCAGTATTTT	CASSESRLSLDTQYF
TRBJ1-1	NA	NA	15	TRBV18	TGTGCCAGCTCCCAGATAGGGGGATCGAACACTGAAGCTTTCTTT	CASSQIGGSNTEAFF
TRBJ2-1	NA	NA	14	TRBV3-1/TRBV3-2	TGTGCCAGCAGCCAGGGGTTGGGAGGAAATGAGCAGTTCTTC	CASSQGLGGNEQFF
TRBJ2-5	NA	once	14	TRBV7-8	TGTGCCAGCAGCTTAGATCTCTATCGAGAGACCCAGTACTTC	CASSLDLYRETQYF
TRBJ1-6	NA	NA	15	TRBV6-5	TGTGCCAGCAGTTATGCAGGAGTTGAGCCTTCACCCCTCCACTTT	CASSYAGVEPSPLHF
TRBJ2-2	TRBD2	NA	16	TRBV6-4	TGTGCCAGCAGTGACTGGACTAGCGGGGGTCCCGGGGAGCTGTTTTTT	CASSDWTSGGPGELFF
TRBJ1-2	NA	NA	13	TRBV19	TGTGCCAGTAGTACGGGCAACAACTATGGCTACACCTTC	CASSTGNNYGYTF
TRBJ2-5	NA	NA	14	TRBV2	TGTGCCAGCAGAGACCGGGAGACCCAAGAGACCCAGTACTTC	CASRDRETQETQYF
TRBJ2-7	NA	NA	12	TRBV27	TGTGCCAGCAGTTTATCAGGTTCGAGGCAGTACTTC	CASSLSGSRQYF
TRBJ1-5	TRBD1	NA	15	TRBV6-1	TGTGCCAGCAGTGAAGGGACAGGGGGCAATCAGCCCCAGCATTTT	CASSEGTGGNQPQHF
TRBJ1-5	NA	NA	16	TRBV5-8	TGTGCCAGCAGCCTACGGGGTACACTAGGGAATCAGCCCCAGCATTTT	CASSLRGTLGNQPQHF
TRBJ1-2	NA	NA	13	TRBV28	TGTGCCAGCAGTTCTGACACGCTCTATGGCTACACCTTC	CASSSDTLYGYTF
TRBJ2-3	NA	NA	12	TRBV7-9	TGTGCCAGCAGCCCCGGACGGGATACGCAGTATTTT	CASSPGRDTQYF
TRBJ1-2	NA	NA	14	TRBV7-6	TGTGCCAGCAGCCCAGGGTCCCCAAACTATGGCTACACCTTC	CASSPGSPNYGYTF
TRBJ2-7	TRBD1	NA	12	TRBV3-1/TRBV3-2	TGTGCCAGCAGCCAAGACAGGGGGGAGCAGTACTTC	CASSQDRGEQYF
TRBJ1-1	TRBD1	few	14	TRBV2	TGTGCCAGCAGTGAAGCCCGACGGACAGGGGTAGCTTTCTTT	CASSEARRTGVAFF
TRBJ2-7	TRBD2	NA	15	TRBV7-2	TGTGCCAGCAGCCCACAGGGACTAGCGGGGTACGAGCAGTACTTC	CASSPQGLAGYEQYF
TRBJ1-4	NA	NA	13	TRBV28	TGTGCCAGCAGTCTTAGGGTAGAAGAAAAACTGTTTTTT	CASSLRVEEKLFF
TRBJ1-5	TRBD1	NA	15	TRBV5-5	TGTGCCAGCAGCTCGAAAGGGACAGGTAATCAGCCCCAGCATTTT	CASSSKGTGNQPQHF
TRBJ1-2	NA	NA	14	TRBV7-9	TGTGCCAGCAGCTTGGTTTCCGATGACTATGGCTACACCTTC	CASSLVSDDYGYTF
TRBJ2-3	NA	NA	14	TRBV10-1	TGCGCCAGCAGCTCCGGGACCACGGCAGATACGCAGTATTTT	CASSSGTTADTQYF
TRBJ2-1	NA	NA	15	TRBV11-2	TGTGCCAGCAGCTTATGGCCTCTCTCCTACAATGAGCAGTTCTTC	CASSLWPLSYNEQFF
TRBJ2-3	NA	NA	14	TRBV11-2	TGTGCCAGCAGGTTGGCGGGCGGGTCAGATACGCAGTATTTT	CASRLAGGSDTQYF
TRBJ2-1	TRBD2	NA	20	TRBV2	TGTGCCAGCAGGACTAGACTAGCGGGGGGTCGAAGAGCCTCCTACAATGAGCAGTTCTTC	CASRTRLAGGRRASYNEQFF
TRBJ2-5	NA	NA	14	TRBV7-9	TGTGCCAGCAGCTTAAGTGAGGGGATTCAGACCCAGTACTTC	CASSLSEGIQTQYF
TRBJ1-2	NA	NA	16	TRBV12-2	TGTGCAAGTCGCTTAGTGAATTATCGGGGTGAAGGGGGCTACACCTTC	CASRLVNYRGEGGYTF
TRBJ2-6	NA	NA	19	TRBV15	TGTGCCACCAGCAGAGATCAAGACGGATACAGCTCTGGGGCCAACGTCCTGACTTTC	CATSRDQDGYSSGANVLTF
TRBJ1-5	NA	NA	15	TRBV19	TGTGCCAGTAGTGTCGGGACTTATACCAATCAGCCCCAGCATTTT	CASSVGTYTNQPQHF
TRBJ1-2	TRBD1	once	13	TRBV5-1	TGCGCCAGCAGCTTGGCCGGCCAGGGGGACTACACCTTC	CASSLAGQGDYTF
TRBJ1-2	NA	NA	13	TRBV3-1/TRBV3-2	TGTGCCAGCAGCCAAGCAGGGGTTGAGGGCTACACCTTC	CASSQAGVEGYTF
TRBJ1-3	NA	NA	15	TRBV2	TGTGCCAGCAGTGACGGTGTTCTCTCTGGAAACACCATATATTTT	CASSDGVLSGNTIYF
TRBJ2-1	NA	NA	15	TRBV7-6	TGTGCCAGCAGCACAACAGGGGGGGCCCTTAATGAGCAGTTCTTC	CASSTTGGALNEQFF
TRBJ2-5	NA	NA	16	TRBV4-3	TGCGCCAGCAGCCAAGATCTGGCAGCGGTGCAAGAGACCCAGTACTTC	CASSQDLAAVQETQYF
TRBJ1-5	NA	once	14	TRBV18	TGTGCCAGCTCACCGGGACACGAGAATCAGCCCCAGCATTTT	CASSPGHENQPQHF